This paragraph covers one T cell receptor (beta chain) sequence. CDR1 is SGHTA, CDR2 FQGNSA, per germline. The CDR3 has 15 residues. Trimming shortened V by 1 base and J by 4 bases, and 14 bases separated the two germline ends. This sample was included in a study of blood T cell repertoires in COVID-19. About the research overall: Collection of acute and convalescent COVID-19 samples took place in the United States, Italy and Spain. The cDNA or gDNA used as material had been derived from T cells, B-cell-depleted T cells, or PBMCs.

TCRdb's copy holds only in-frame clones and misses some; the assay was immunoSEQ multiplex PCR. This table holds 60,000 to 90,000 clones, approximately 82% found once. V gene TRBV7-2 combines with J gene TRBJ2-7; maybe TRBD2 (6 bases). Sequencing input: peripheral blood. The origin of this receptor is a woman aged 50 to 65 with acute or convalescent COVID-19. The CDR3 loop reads CASSLVKGLAYEQYF. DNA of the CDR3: TGTGCCAGCAGCTTAGTTAAGGGACTGGCGTACGAGCAGTACTTC.